These 2 T cell receptor beta chains came from one sample sequenced in a study of cytomegalovirus exposure and HLA in healthy donors. Sequencing used immunoSEQ multiplex PCR; TCRdb keeps in-frame clones, though not all of them. The repertoire consists of some 250,000 clones, with 90% occurring once and the leading ten covering approximately 3%. Sequencing was carried out using PBMCs. The receptors shown here come from a woman under 40 in good health and CMV-seronegative.

The V gene is TRBV5-6, the J gene TRBJ2-2; the match to TRBD1 covers 9 bases. Looked up from germline, CDR1 is SGHDT and CDR2 is YYEEEE. This CDR3 has 14 residues. V lost 5 bases to trimming and J lost 5 bases; unmatched junction nucleotides: 4. Here the CDR3 reads CASRRQGETGELFF. The CDR3 nucleotides are TGTGCCAGCAGAAGACAGGGGGAGACCGGGGAGCTGTTTTTT.

DNA for the CDR3: TGTGCCAGCAGCGTTACATCCCGGACTAGCGGGATCAACGGCGATGAGCAGTTCTTC. Translated: CASSVTSRTSGINGDEQFF. This chain uses TRBV9 with TRBJ2-1, with 12 bases lining up with TRBD2. CDR3 size: 19 residues. V lost 2 bases to trimming and J lost 8 bases; unmatched junction nucleotides: 17. In germline, CDR1 is SGDLS, CDR2 YYNGEE.